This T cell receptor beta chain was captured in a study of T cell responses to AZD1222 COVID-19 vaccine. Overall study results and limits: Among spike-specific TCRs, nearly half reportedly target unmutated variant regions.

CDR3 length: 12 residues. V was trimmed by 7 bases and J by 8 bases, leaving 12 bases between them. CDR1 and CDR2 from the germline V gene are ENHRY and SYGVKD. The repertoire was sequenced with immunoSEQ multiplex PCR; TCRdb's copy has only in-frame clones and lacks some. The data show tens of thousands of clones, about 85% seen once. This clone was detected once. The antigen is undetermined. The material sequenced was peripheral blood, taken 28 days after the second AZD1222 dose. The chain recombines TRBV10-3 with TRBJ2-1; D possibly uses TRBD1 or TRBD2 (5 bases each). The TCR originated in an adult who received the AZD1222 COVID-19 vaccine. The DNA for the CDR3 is TGTGCCATCATGGGGGAAACGGATGAGCAGTTCTTC. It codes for CAIMGETDEQFF.